Given below is one TCR beta chain in context. Its specificity is unknown. Library preparation tagged each individual cDNA molecule with a unique molecular identifier. TCRdb itself ran the RACE reads through MiXCR, one entry per CDR3 protein. Here the sample spans 50,000 or so distinct CDR3 sequences, roughly 4.1% being singletons. Time point in this sample: healthy volunteer bleed at 2 weeks. Total RNA extraction was carried out from unfractionated whole blood. The CDR3 is made up of 14 amino acids. Trimming removed 6 bases at V and 7 bases at J, with 13 bases between. The data were obtained in a study of human T cells and chemical hapten exposure. Study observations and caveats: Sensitization with DPC brought no change to TCRs above 1 in 1000 in frequency.

The sequenced sample was whole blood. The sequence was obtained from a human donor in good health. Some clones in this sample may be carry-over from other donors' samples. This chain links TRBV12-3 or TRBV12-4 with TRBJ1-6; D remains ambiguous. CDR3 nucleotide sequence: TGTGCCAGCAGCAAAGGCCCCAGGAATTCACCCCTCCACTTT. Translating it yields CASSKGPRNSPLHF.